This passage covers 8 T cell receptor beta chains from one sample sequenced in a study of regulatory T cells in long-lasting Graves disease. Documented time point: newly diagnosed GD, antithyroid drugs for less than 3 months. PBMC RNA served as the TCR library source. Libraries of TCR beta came from iRepertoire HTBI primers plus Arm-PCR of CDR3 regions. TCRdb processed the multiplex PCR reads anew with MiXCR; each CDR3 protein has one entry. The table lists approximately 400,000 distinct CDR3 sequences, around 14% of them singletons. The data also belong to a second study, concerning T cells in Graves' hyperthyroidism and ophthalmopathy.

This specimen was peripheral blood mononuclear cells (PBMCs), taken at new diagnosis, from a patient treated with antithyroid drugs. Receptor source: a woman aged 25 to 39 with Graves disease.

The rearrangement uses TRBV28 and TRBJ1-2; D is possibly TRBD1 (5 bases). Germline loops: CDR1 MDHEN, CDR2 SYDVKM. The CDR3 has 15 residues. V was shortened by 4 bases and J by 3 bases, with 15 bases between the two germline ends. CDR3 DNA: TGTGCCAGCAGTTCACCTCGACAGCAGGACTATGGCTACACCTTC. Translated: CASSSPRQQDYGYTF.

This clonotype has only a few counts. The rearrangement joins TRBV9 to TRBJ2-3; D unresolved. This CDR3 contains 13 residues. The ends were cut back, 4 bases at V and 0 bases at J, with 6 bases in the middle. The V gene's germline CDR1 is SGDLS and CDR2 YYNGEE. This CDR3 is CASSPGSTDTQYF. For the CDR3, the DNA is TGTGCCAGCAGCCCGGGTAGCACAGATACGCAGTATTTT.

This clonotype came up many times. This chain joins TRBV10-3 and TRBJ1-5; 7 nucleotides agree with TRBD1. This CDR3 has 14 amino acids. Trimming cost V 2 bases and J 2 bases; bases outside gene matches: 0. Germline V gene sequence: CDR1 ENHRY, CDR2 SYGVKD. CDR3 in amino acids: CAISETGGNQPQHF. The DNA for the CDR3 is TGTGCCATCAGTGAGACAGGGGGCAATCAGCCCCAGCATTTT.

The chain recombines TRBV19 with TRBJ2-1; D gene uncertain. Looked up from germline, CDR1 is LNHDA and CDR2 is SQIVND (reference sequence). The V gene lost 6 bases and the J gene lost 8 bases, with 14 bases spanning the gap. The CDR3 length is 13 residues. The DNA for the CDR3 is TGTGCCAGTAGCACCCACAAAAGGGATGAGCAGTTCTTC. Translation: CASSTHKRDEQFF.

Of note for this clonotype: Possible read error: a much larger clone is one base away. The CDR3 protein is CASSLRLAGVRETQCF. The CDR3 bases are TGTGCCAGCAGCTTAAGACTAGCGGGAGTGCGGGAGACCCAGTGCTTC. The rearrangement links TRBV7-3 to TRBJ2-5; 12 nucleotides line up with TRBD2. The CDR3 runs to 16 residues. Germline V gives CDR1 SGHTA, CDR2 FQGTGA.

In this sample, this clonotype turned up a few times. This sequence joins TRBV27 and TRBJ2-6, with TRBD2 as a possible D gene (6 bases). V was clipped by 6 bases and J by 4 bases, with 22 bases between them. This CDR3 has 18 residues. CDR1 and CDR2 (germline): MNHEY, SMNVEV (reference sequence). CDR3 nucleotide sequence: TGTGCCAGCAGCCCCACTAGCCCCCAAGATGCCGGGGCCAACGTCCTGACTTTC. As protein: CASSPTSPQDAGANVLTF.

The chain couples TRBV6-5 to TRBJ2-1; D gene uncertain. V was trimmed by 2 bases and J by 6 bases, leaving 11 bases between them. The CDR3 has 14 residues. Germline-derived CDR1 and CDR2 are MNHEY and SVGAGI. As DNA, the CDR3 is TGTGCCAGCAGTTACCCCGGGTGGGCCAATGAGCAGTTCTTC. Its protein product is CASSYPGWANEQFF.

As concerns this clonotype: A much larger clone sits a single nucleotide away, making a read error possible. Likely a read error: the CDR3 ends without its conserved phenylalanine or tryptophan. The rearrangement joins TRBV6-1 to TRBJ2-1, with 10 bases aligning to TRBD2. From germline, CDR1 is MNHNS and CDR2 SASEGT. This CDR3 has 15 amino acids. V was pared by 9 bases and J by 3 bases, with 8 bases of the junction left unmatched. The CDR3 loop reads CARSRLAGVYNEQFL. CDR3 DNA: TGTGCCAGGTCGAGGCTAGCGGGAGTCTACAATGAGCAGTTCCTC.